The text below deals with one T cell receptor (beta chain). Its specificity is unknown. The junction differs from germline at one of its ends, possibly a read error. The CDR3 covers 13 residues. Germline assignment: CDR1 SSHAT and CDR2 FNYEAQ (reference sequence). The data are from a study of OX40 agonist ivuxolimab in advanced cancers. Turning to the study itself: Hepatocellular carcinoma, melanoma, renal cell or head and neck cancer was diagnosed in the dose-escalation patients. The eligibility criteria allowed prior anti-PD-1, anti-PD-L1 or anti-CTLA-4 therapy, and around 38% had some. Study observations and caveats: Partial responders dosed at 0.1-3.0 mg/kg displayed clonal expansion ranking among the lowest.

TCRdb keeps only in-frame clones here, not all; method: immunoSEQ multiplex PCR. The profile covers roughly 70,000 clones, with approximately 90% appearing a single time and approximately 2.8% taken by the ten largest. The genes are TRBV7-7 and TRBJ2-5, with D unclear. Sequencing used CD4+ or CD8+ T cells sorted from blood, obtained in a trial of the OX40 agonist ivuxolimab. The source of this sequence is an adult with an advanced solid tumor such as melanoma, head and neck, liver or kidney cancer. CDR3 residues: CASSSNMQETQYF. Written as DNA, the CDR3 is TGTGCTAGCAGCTCGAACATGCAAGAGACCCAGTACTTC.